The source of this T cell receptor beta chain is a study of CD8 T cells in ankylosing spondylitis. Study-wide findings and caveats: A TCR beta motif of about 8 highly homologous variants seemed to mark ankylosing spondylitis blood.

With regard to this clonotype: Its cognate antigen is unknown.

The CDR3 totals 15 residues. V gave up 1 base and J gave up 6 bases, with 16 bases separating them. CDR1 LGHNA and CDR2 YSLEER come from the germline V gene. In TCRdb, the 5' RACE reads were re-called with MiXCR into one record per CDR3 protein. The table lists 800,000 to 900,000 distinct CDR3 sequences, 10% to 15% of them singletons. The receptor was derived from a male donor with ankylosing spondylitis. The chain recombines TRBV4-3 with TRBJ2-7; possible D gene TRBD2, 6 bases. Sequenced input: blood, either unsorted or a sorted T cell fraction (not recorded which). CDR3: CASSQVSGENPEQYF. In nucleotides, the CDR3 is TGCGCCAGCAGCCAAGTTAGCGGAGAAAACCCCGAGCAGTACTTC.